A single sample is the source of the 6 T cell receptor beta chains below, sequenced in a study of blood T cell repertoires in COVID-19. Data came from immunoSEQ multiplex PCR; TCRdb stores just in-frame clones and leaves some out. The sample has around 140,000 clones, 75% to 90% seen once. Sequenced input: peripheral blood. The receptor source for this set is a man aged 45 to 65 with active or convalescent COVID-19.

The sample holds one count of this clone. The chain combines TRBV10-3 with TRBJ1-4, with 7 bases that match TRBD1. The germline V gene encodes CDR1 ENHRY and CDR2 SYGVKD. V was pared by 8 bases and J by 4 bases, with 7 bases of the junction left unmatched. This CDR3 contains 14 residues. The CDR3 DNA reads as TGTGCCATCGCCGGACAGGCCGATAATGAAAAACTGTTTTTT. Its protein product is CAIAGQADNEKLFF.

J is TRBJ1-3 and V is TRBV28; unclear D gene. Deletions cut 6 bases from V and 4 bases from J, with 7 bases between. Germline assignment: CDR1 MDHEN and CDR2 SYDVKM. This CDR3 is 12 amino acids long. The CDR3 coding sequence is TGTGCCAGCAGGAAACAGGGAAACACCATATATTTT. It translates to CASRKQGNTIYF. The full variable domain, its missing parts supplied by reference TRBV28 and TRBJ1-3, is DVKVTQSSRYLVKRTGEKVFLECVQDMDHENMFWYRQDPGLGLRLIYFSYDVKMKEKGDIPEGYSVSREKKERFSLILESASTNQTSMYLCASRKQGNTIYFGEGSWLTVV.

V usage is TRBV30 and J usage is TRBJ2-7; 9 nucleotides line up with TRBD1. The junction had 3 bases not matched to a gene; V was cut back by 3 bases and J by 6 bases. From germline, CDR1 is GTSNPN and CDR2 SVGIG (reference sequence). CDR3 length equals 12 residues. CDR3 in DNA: TGTGCCTGGAGCCCGGGACAGGGCGAGCAGTACTTC. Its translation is CAWSPGQGEQYF.

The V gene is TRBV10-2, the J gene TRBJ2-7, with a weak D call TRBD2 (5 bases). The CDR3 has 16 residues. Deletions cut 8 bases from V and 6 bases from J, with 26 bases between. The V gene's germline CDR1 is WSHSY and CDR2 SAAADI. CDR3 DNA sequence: TGCGCCAGCCAGTTATACCTGGGAGCCGACCTACGCGAGCAGTACTTC. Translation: CASQLYLGADLREQYF.

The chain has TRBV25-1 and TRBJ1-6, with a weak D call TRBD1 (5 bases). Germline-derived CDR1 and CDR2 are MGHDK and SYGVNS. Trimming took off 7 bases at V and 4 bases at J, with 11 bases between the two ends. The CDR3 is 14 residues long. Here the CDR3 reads CASTQGRYNSPLHF. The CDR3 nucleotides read TGTGCCAGCACGCAGGGCAGGTATAATTCACCCCTCCACTTT.

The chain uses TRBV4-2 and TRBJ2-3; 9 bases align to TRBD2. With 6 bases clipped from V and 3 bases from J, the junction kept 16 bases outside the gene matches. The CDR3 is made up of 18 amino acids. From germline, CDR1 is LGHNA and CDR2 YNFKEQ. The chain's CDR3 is CASSTIPAGGQKTDTQYF. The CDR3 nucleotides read TGTGCCAGCAGTACCATCCCAGCGGGGGGTCAAAAAACAGATACGCAGTATTTT.